This T cell receptor (beta chain) was obtained from a study of beta chain features in type 1 diabetes (dated by TCRdb to 2016 to 2019). Background on the whole study: Mean age, gender distribution, total cell number and subset yield did not differ between patients and healthy donors. The study compared TCRB repertoires of sorted circulating CD4+ T cell subsets between recently diagnosed type 1 diabetes patients and matched healthy donors. Regulatory and stem cell-like memory subsets were obtained from only 8 patients and roughly eight healthy donors, while naive and central memory subsets were obtained from all 28 donors. A total of roughly 100 million sorted cells were examined across all samples, and the number of cells per subset was strongly correlated with RNA yield.

A single peripheral blood draw of approximately 0.11 L on average was collected from each donor into heparinised tubes. A BD FACSAria II and a panel including CD45RO, CCR7, CD25, CD127, CD95 and CD27 were used to sort naive, central memory, regulatory and stem cell-like memory CD4+ T cells. All sorted populations exceeded 98% purity. PBMCs were isolated right away by Lymphoprep density gradient centrifugation and were stained directly, without culture. Samples were stained and sorted in pairs, with one healthy donor and one patient per experiment, so that batch effects were minimized. All of the isolated RNA was reverse transcribed with the High Capacity cDNA Reverse Transcription Kit, so expressed TCRB transcripts were sequenced. Naive, central memory and regulatory T cell samples underwent deep immunoSEQ sequencing, averaging roughly 3.5 million total reads per sample. Sorted cells were lysed in RLT buffer, and RNA was extracted using DNase-treated RNeasy Micro or Mini kits according to cell number. Each cell subset was processed on its own to prevent cross-contamination, while patient and healthy donor samples were processed together. Using the immunoSEQ multiplex PCR, TCRB sequences were amplified from cDNA into 87-bp fragments spanning the CDR3 region. Sequencing of the amplicons was done on the Illumina HiSeq platform. The authors' analysis ran thus. PCR bias was corrected computationally using synthetic template baselines, and reads within Hamming distance 2 were collapsed, with unmergeable singletons discarded. Reads were aligned against IMGT to assign V, D and J genes, CDR3 length and insertions or deletions at six rearrangement sites. Clonotype counts were normalized to sorted cell number within each subset before computing true diversity and Gini coefficients with the tcR R package. The overlap coefficient, calculated on TCRB nucleotide sequences, was used to quantify repertoire sharing. As a proxy for the pre-selection repertoire, out-of-frame TCRB sequences from naive cells were analyzed. TCRdb's version of the immuneACCESS table is confined to in-frame rearrangements and falls short of the full clone set. An unresolved V gene accounts for under half of the shortfall where checked; the remainder is of unknown origin. V and J calls and clone size follow that table, whereas D and trimming were derived from the DNA. This sample has a few hundred thousand clones in its table, and approximately 16% of those were observed once. The ten largest clonotypes hold about 0.078% of the sample.

Including the terminal cysteine and phenylalanine, the CDR3 comprises 15 residues. The only DNA kept is the CDR3, 45 bases in frame from the first base. CDR1 and CDR2 were assigned from the germline V gene as SGDLS and YYNGEE. The junction shows trimming of 2 bases on V and 4 bases on J, and the gene matches do not reach 6 bases of it. Note on this clone: It lacks a known antigen. No clone much larger than this one lies a single base away; base qualities are absent.

The paper's findings and limits, for the study overall: Naive, central memory and regulatory TCRB repertoires appeared more similar among patients than among healthy donors. PCR might favor shorter templates, but patient and control samples were amplified and corrected together, so any skew would affect both groups equally. HLA sub-analyses involved small numbers of individuals, so any influence of HLA type on TCRB rearrangement remained unresolved. At VDJ recombination sites, patients with type 1 diabetes made fewer insertions and deleted more nucleotides, a pattern implying thymic rearrangement abnormalities. A moderate but significant shortening of TCRB CDR3 length was observed in type 1 diabetes patients in all four CD4+ subsets. Because cDNA rather than genomic DNA was sequenced, highly expressing activated cells could have been over-represented, although no difference in activation and CD3 levels was found between groups.

Material for sequencing was naive CD4+ T cells from blood. The sample's cell subset or site label, in plain terms: true naive CD4+ T cells. The V and J segments used are TRBV9 and TRBJ2-3, and TRBD2 aligns with 8 junction nucleotides. The TCR originated in a man younger than 40 with type 1 diabetes. The encoded CDR3 is CASSVPGLDADTQYF. At the DNA level, the sequence is TGTGCCAGCAGCGTTCCGGGACTAGATGCAGATACGCAGTATTTT.